The source of this T cell receptor (beta chain) is a study of T cell responses to AZD1222 COVID-19 vaccine. V lost 0 bases to trimming and J lost 2 bases, with 14 bases between them. Germline assignment: CDR1 LNHDA and CDR2 SQIVND (reference sequence). This CDR3 has 17 residues. Measured with immunoSEQ multiplex PCR; TCRdb has only the in-frame clones, and not every one. This sample lists around 140,000 clones; its ten largest clones have under 2.5%. Sequencing was performed on peripheral blood. The chain links TRBV19 to TRBJ1-3; D is unresolved. The receptor was isolated from an adult in good health. CDR3 protein: CASSIDPSRDAGNTIYF. The CDR3 DNA sequence: TGTGCCAGTAGTATAGACCCCTCCCGCGATGCTGGAAACACCATATATTTT.